These 8 T cell receptor beta chains share one sample of origin, sequenced in a study of T cells after posttransplantation cyclophosphamide. Busulfan-fludarabine conditioning, marrow transplant, and cyclophosphamide on days +3 and +4 were administered. Generated by immunoSEQ multiplex PCR, the TCRdb table keeps only in-frame clones and is missing some. This sample has almost 7,000 clones, with roughly 92% found just once. The starting material was CD8+ T cells sorted from blood, obtained after allogeneic stem cell transplant with posttransplant cyclophosphamide. The receptors here all came from a male patient in his sixties or seventies who received an allogeneic stem cell transplant from a related donor and was CMV-positive. Some T cells may be the graft donor's.

The CDR3 bases are TGTGCCAGCAGCGAGGCCCCGGGCAGCGGGGGAACTAGGGATACGCAGTATTTT. Translated, it gives CASSEAPGSGGTRDTQYF. The V and J genes are TRBV9 and TRBJ2-3, with 8 bases matching TRBD2. Germline V gene lookup returns CDR1 SGDLS and CDR2 YYNGEE. There are 18 residues in the CDR3. V trimming: 3 bases; J trimming: 6 bases; junction bases outside the gene matches: 18.

The sample holds a few counts of this clone. V gene TRBV28 combines with J gene TRBJ2-1; 10 bases map to TRBD2. The CDR3 totals 16 residues. Unmatched junction bases numbered 5, after V lost 2 bases and J lost 4 bases. CDR1 is MDHEN, CDR2 SYDVKM, per germline. The CDR3 coding sequence is TGTGCCAGCAGTTTACTTCTAGCGGGGGCTTACAATGAGCAGTTCTTC. This encodes CASSLLLAGAYNEQFF.

The rearrangement links TRBV7-9 to TRBJ2-6; TRBD2 might be the D (6 bases). With 2 bases removed from V and 3 bases from J, the gap between germline ends came to 11 bases. This CDR3 has 16 amino acids. Looked up from germline, CDR1 is SEHNR and CDR2 is FQNEAQ (reference sequence). CDR3 region: CASSLLWRDGANVLTF. CDR3 DNA: TGTGCCAGCAGCTTACTCTGGCGGGATGGGGCCAACGTCCTGACTTTC.

The chain combines TRBV27 with TRBJ2-1; 11 bases are shared with TRBD1. The V gene end was trimmed by 3 bases and the J gene end by 6 bases; junction bases not matched to a gene: 4. This CDR3 has 15 amino acids. Germline CDR1 is MNHEY and CDR2 is SMNVEV (reference sequence). The CDR3 region is CASSFTGTGGNEQFF. The DNA for the CDR3 is TGTGCCAGCAGTTTTACAGGGACAGGGGGCAATGAGCAGTTCTTC.

The V call is TRBV5-1, the J call TRBJ1-2; the match to TRBD1 covers 7 bases. The length of the CDR3 is 16 residues. Germline values: CDR1 SGHRS, CDR2 YFSETQ. V shed 0 bases, J shed 5 bases, and the junction held 10 bases outside the gene matches. CDR3 sequence: CASSLDPGQIQYGYTF. CDR3 DNA sequence: TGCGCCAGCAGCTTGGACCCGGGACAGATTCAATATGGCTACACCTTC.

The chain's CDR3 is CASSPTDRGGEQYF. CDR3 DNA sequence: TGTGCCAGCAGCCCTACTGACAGGGGCGGCGAGCAGTACTTC. The rearrangement joins TRBV6-6 to TRBJ2-7, with 8 bases lining up with TRBD1. The CDR3 is 14 residues long. Trimming removed 6 bases from V and 6 bases from J; junction bases left unmatched: 10. Germline assignment: CDR1 MNHNY and CDR2 SVGAGI (reference sequence).

This clone was counted only a few times. The chain is built from TRBV7-8 and TRBJ1-4, with D unresolved. Looked up from germline, CDR1 is SGHVS and CDR2 is FQNEAQ. The CDR3 loop spans 15 amino acids. The V end was cut by 7 bases, the J end by 0 bases, with 12 bases between. Here the CDR3 reads CASTLEAATNEKLFF. CDR3 nucleotide sequence: TGTGCCAGCACCTTGGAGGCCGCAACTAATGAAAAACTGTTTTTT.

The chain recombines TRBV4-3 with TRBJ1-2; no clear D gene. V was pared by 4 bases and J by 4 bases, with 13 bases between. The germline CDR1 and CDR2 sequences are LGHNA and YSLEER. The CDR3 has 14 amino acids. CDR3 nucleotides: TGCGCCAGCAGCCCCGAGGGTATTGGCTATGGCTACACCTTC. As protein: CASSPEGIGYGYTF.